Listed below are T cell receptor beta chains from one sample, sequenced in a study of T cells in Graves' hyperthyroidism and ophthalmopathy. Each CDR3 protein gets one entry after TCRdb re-called the multiplex PCR reads with MiXCR. The profile covers approximately 590,000 distinct CDR3 sequences, with approximately 44% appearing a single time and about 7.8% taken by the ten largest. Sequencing used peripheral blood or thyroid tissue (not recorded which). Source of these receptors: a woman aged 18-29 years with Graves' hyperthyroidism. Each CDR3 is given with its conserved first and last residue. D genes are given only for firm matches. Size is stated for part of the rows, as once, few or many counts, or as a class when the clone is expanded.

j_call v_call clone_size d_call cdr3_nt cdr3_aa
TRBJ2-7 TRBV7-2 . TRBD2 TGTGCCAGCAGCCAACGACTAGCGGACTACGAACAGTACTTC CASSQRLADYEQYF
TRBJ2-7 TRBV9 . . TGTGCCAGCAGCCAAGGTTCAAATCCCTTCGAGCAGTACTTC CASSQGSNPFEQYF
TRBJ1-5 TRBV2 few . TGTGCCAGCAGTGAAGCGGGTATAGGGCAGCCTAGCAATCAGCCCCAGCATTTT CASSEAGIGQPSNQPQHF
TRBJ2-7 TRBV7-8 many . TGTGCCAGCAGCCAGCCTGGAGAGGCCTACGAGCAGTACTTC CASSQPGEAYEQYF
TRBJ2-7 TRBV7-9 . . TGTGCCGGCTCACCCCCGGGACAACTATACGAGCAGTACTTC CAGSPPGQLYEQYF
TRBJ1-6 TRBV7-2 many . TGTGCCAGCACCTCCCTCGATAATTCACCCCTCCACTTT CASTSLDNSPLHF
TRBJ2-5 TRBV6-5 . . TGTGCCAGCAGTTCCCGGGGGACGGGTGAGACCCAGTACTTC CASSSRGTGETQYF
TRBJ1-2 TRBV25-1 . . TGTGCCAGCAGTCCCCGGGTCCTGAGGAATGGCTACACCTTC CASSPRVLRNGYTF
TRBJ1-6 TRBV2 . . TGTGCCAGCTTAACGTCGGGAGGGAGTGATTCACCCCTCCACTTT CASLTSGGSDSPLHF
TRBJ1-2 TRBV2 . TRBD1 TGTGCCAGCAGGGAGACAGGGGTTGATGGCTACACCTTC CASRETGVDGYTF
TRBJ2-5 TRBV14 many . TGTGCCAGCAGCCAAGAAGGGACCCAGTACTTC CASSQEGTQYF
TRBJ2-2 TRBV7-2 . . TGTGCCAGCAGAATTAGCGGAAGGAACACCGGGGAGCTGTTTTTT CASRISGRNTGELFF
TRBJ2-5 TRBV7-2 many . TGTGCCAGCAGCTTACTCCGGGGGTCGGAAGAGACCCAGTACTTC CASSLLRGSEETQYF
TRBJ1-1 TRBV7-2 . . TGTGCCAGCAACAATAGACAGACGCTGAACACTGAAGCTTTCTTT CASNNRQTLNTEAFF
TRBJ1-2 TRBV15 . TRBD1 TGTGCCACCAGCAGAGAGCATACGACAGGGGGCCGTGGCTACACCTTC CATSREHTTGGRGYTF
TRBJ1-1 TRBV29-1 . . TGCAGCGTTGCATCGGACAGAGAAGCTTTCTTT CSVASDREAFF
TRBJ1-1 TRBV19 few TRBD1 TGTGCCAGTGAAGGGACAGGGAGCCCTGAAGCTTTCTTT CASEGTGSPEAFF
TRBJ2-7 TRBV14 . TRBD1 TGTGCCAGCAGCCAAAGACAGGGTAGCGACGAGCAGTACTTC CASSQRQGSDEQYF
TRBJ1-2 TRBV7-9 many . TGTGCCAGCAGCTTAGAGAGGGTCTATGGCTACACCTTC CASSLERVYGYTF
TRBJ2-7 TRBV20-1 . TRBD2 TGCAGTGCTAGAGACGGCTCCGGGACTAGCGGGATCTACGAGCAGTACTTC CSARDGSGTSGIYEQYF
TRBJ2-5 TRBV29-1 . . TGCAGCCCACGACTCGGACCAGGGACCCAGTACTTC CSPRLGPGTQYF
TRBJ1-1 TRBV11-3 once . TGTGCCAGCAGCCCACTCCAGGGAAGAAACACTGAAGCTTTCTTT CASSPLQGRNTEAFF
TRBJ1-4 TRBV10-3 . . TGTGCCAGCAGCGGGGGCCCAATCGAAAAACTGTTTTTT CASSGGPIEKLFF
TRBJ1-2 TRBV7-2 . . TGTGCCAGCAGTCCCCCGGACCAACTCGACCATGGCTACACCTTC CASSPPDQLDHGYTF
TRBJ2-5 TRBV12-3/TRBV12-4 . . TGTGCCAGCAGTTTAAGGATGCAGACCCAGTACTTC CASSLRMQTQYF
TRBJ1-5 TRBV19 few . TGTGCCAGTAGTATAAACGGCAGGAATAGTCAGCCCCAGCATTTT CASSINGRNSQPQHF
TRBJ1-2 TRBV6-5 few . TGTGCCAGCAGTTACGGGACGCTTCACTATGGCTACACCTTC CASSYGTLHYGYTF
TRBJ1-5 TRBV9 . TRBD1 TGTGCCAGCAGTGAAGGGACAGGTTACAATCAGCCCCAGCATTTT CASSEGTGYNQPQHF
TRBJ2-7 TRBV20-1 few . TGCAGTGCTCTATTGGGCTACGAGCAGTACTTC CSALLGYEQYF
TRBJ1-2 TRBV2 many . TGTGCCAGCAGTGAAGGAGGGAGCTATGGCTACACCTTC CASSEGGSYGYTF
TRBJ1-6 TRBV10-3 . . TGTGCCATCAGTGAGCGGTCAGATAATCAGCCCCTCCACTTT CAISERSDNQPLHF
TRBJ2-7 TRBV7-9 . . TGTGCCAGCAGCCCCGATTGGGGGTCCTACGAGCAGTACTTC CASSPDWGSYEQYF
TRBJ2-7 TRBV29-1 . . TGCAGCGTTGAAGCCCGGAACAGAAATGAGCAGTACTTC CSVEARNRNEQYF
TRBJ2-1 TRBV6-5 . . TGTGCCAGCAGCTTAGGATGGGCTGGGAATGAGCAGTTCTTC CASSLGWAGNEQFF
TRBJ2-5 TRBV2 few . TGTGCCAGCCCCTCCAGGTCGCCCGAGGAGACCCAGTACTTC CASPSRSPEETQYF
TRBJ2-7 TRBV10-3 few . TGTGCCATCAGCAACCCCCGGGGCCGGTACTCCTACGAGCAGTACTTC CAISNPRGRYSYEQYF
TRBJ1-6 TRBV7-9 . . TGTGCCAGCAGCTTCTCGGGAAAGGCGAATTCACCCCTCCACTTT CASSFSGKANSPLHF
TRBJ2-5 TRBV7-9 . . TGCGCCAGCAGCCAAGGACGTCTAGGAGGAGAGACCCAGTACTTC CASSQGRLGGETQYF
TRBJ2-4 TRBV10-3 . TRBD1 TGTGCCACCCCTCGGGACAGGGGTCACATTCAGTACTTC CATPRDRGHIQYF
TRBJ1-2 TRBV14 . . TGTGCCAGCAGCTACTTGAGGGGGATTGGTGGCTACACCTTC CASSYLRGIGGYTF
TRBJ1-3 TRBV20-1 . . TGCAGTGCTAGTTGGGGTGGGGACACCATATATTTT CSASWGGDTIYF
TRBJ1-1 TRBV12-3/TRBV12-4 many . TGTGCCAGCAGTTTTTCCCACCGGGCTTTCTTT CASSFSHRAFF
TRBJ1-2 TRBV7-2 . . TGCGCCAGCAGCCAAGACTTGAACAGCCTGAATCTTAACTATGGCTACACCTTC CASSQDLNSLNLNYGYTF
TRBJ1-1 TRBV20-1 few . TGCAGTGCTAGGCGTGAGAACACTGAAGCTTTCTTT CSARRENTEAFF
TRBJ2-7 TRBV7-6 . TRBD2 TGTGCCAGCAGCCAATACATTAGCGGGGCCTACGAGCAGTACTTC CASSQYISGAYEQYF
TRBJ1-2 TRBV25-1 . . TGTGCCAGCAGTTTATCGGCCGCAGGGCGAGGCTACACCTTC CASSLSAAGRGYTF
TRBJ1-3 TRBV7-8 . TRBD1 TGTGCCAGCAGCTTAAAGCCCAAAACAGGGGGCGTATACACCATATATTTT CASSLKPKTGGVYTIYF
TRBJ1-5 TRBV10-3 . . TGTGCCATCAGTGAGTCCGGCAGGGGAGGTCGTCAGCATTTT CAISESGRGGRQHF
TRBJ1-4 TRBV11-1 . . TGTGCCAGCAGCTTAGAGACAGACACTGAAAAACTGTTTTTT CASSLETDTEKLFF
TRBJ2-7 TRBV2 . TRBD2 TGTGCCAGCAGGGGGCTAGCGGGAATGGCTGGCGAGCAGTACTTC CASRGLAGMAGEQYF
TRBJ1-6 TRBV7-2 many . TGTGCCAGCAGCTTAGCGATCGGGACCGTGAGTTATTCACCCCTCCACTTT CASSLAIGTVSYSPLHF
TRBJ1-1 TRBV19 few . TGTGCCAGTAGTGTGGCCGGGATGAACACTGAAGCTTTCTTT CASSVAGMNTEAFF